The clone carrying this T cell receptor (beta chain) turned up a few times. Its specificity is unknown. The time point here: patch test 1, 2 weeks after DPC sensitization. Treatment here: therapeutic diphenylcyclopropenone sensitization with weekly scalp DPC. Unique molecular identifiers were attached to individual cDNA molecules during library preparation. TCRdb fed the RACE reads into MiXCR, producing one record per CDR3 protein. The repertoire includes 100,000 to 150,000 distinct CDR3 sequences, about an eighth of them detected once, and 0.7% to 0.95% sits in the top ten. The data were taken from a study of human T cells and chemical hapten exposure. About the study: Yields of TCR per sample differed, chiefly owing to small differences in pooled library volume. Notes on the study in general: Alopecia affecting every donor means their immune response may not match healthy people's.

The CDR3 runs 15 residues. In germline, CDR1 is MNHEY, CDR2 SVGAGI. Trimming removed 7 bases from V and 8 bases from J, with 20 bases in between. The sequence came from a man younger than 30 with alopecia areata. Some clones in this sample may be carry-over from other donors' samples. This sequence joins TRBV6-5 and TRBJ1-4; D possibly corresponds to TRBD1 (6 bases). The sequencing here drew on whole blood, taken in connection with sensitization to the hapten diphenylcyclopropenone (DPC). In DNA form, the CDR3 reads TGTGCCAGCACTCCAGGTTCTGGGGGCGGAGAAAAACTGTTTTTT. It encodes CASTPGSGGGEKLFF.